The sequence of this T cell receptor (beta chain) was determined in a study of OX40 agonist ivuxolimab in advanced cancers. Describing the broader study: Ivuxolimab, which targeted the costimulatory receptor OX40 (CD134), was an agonistic, fully human IgG2 monoclonal antibody. Intravenous ivuxolimab was administered to patients every 2 weeks at six dose levels: 0.01, 0.1, 0.3, 1.5, 3 and 10 mg/kg. Of the 50 to 55 dose-escalation patients, hepatocellular carcinoma was present in some 19, melanoma in approximately 15, renal cell carcinoma in 9 and head and neck cancer in 9. The dose-escalation cohort was 82.7% male with a mean age of about 60 years, ranging from roughly 23 to 85. Patients were allowed to have had prior anti-PD-1, anti-PD-L1 or anti-CTLA-4 therapy, and approximately 37% of the dose-escalation patients had been treated with checkpoint inhibitors. Partial responses occurred in three dose-escalation patients, of whom one had hepatocellular carcinoma and two had cutaneous melanoma. The purpose of peripheral TCRbeta sequencing was to test whether ivuxolimab changed TCR sequence diversity and led to clonal T-cell expansion. The monotherapy dose-escalation portion (N of about 52 patients) of the phase I ivuxolimab trial is reported in the paper. The investigation overall reported the following: In the 0.1-3.0 mg/kg groups, partial responders had among the lowest normalized peripheral clonal expansion, particularly in CD8+ T cells. Low levels of normalized T-cell clonal expansion were also shown by some nonresponding patients. At doses from 0.1 to 3.0 mg/kg, clonal expansion was seen in both CD4+ and CD8+ blood T cells between baseline and week 6. After ivuxolimab, more expanded clones were found on average in CD8+ T cells than in CD4+ T cells. Which antigens the clonally expanded peripheral T cells were specific for was not determined.

The CDR3 goes from the cysteine to the phenylalanine over 12 residues. Only the CDR3 region is kept as DNA, spanning 36 bases read in frame from base 1. After removal of 4 bases from V and 12 bases from J, the junction retains 6 bases not matched to a gene. From a lookup of the germline V gene, CDR1 and CDR2 are SGHRS and YFSETQ. The sample holds one count of this clone. Its target antigen remains unknown. Within one base of it there is no much larger clone, and no base qualities were kept. To sequence the TCRbeta CDR3 region, genomic DNA was isolated from the sorted cells. The immunoSEQ Assay was used for sequencing of TCRbeta CDR3 regions. Drawn from immuneACCESS, this table holds only the in-frame rearrangements with V and J called that TCRdb kept. Clones are partly lost; checked studies trace under half to an unresolved V gene and leave the rest unexplained. Recorded for this sample are tens of thousands of clones; about 88% of them occurred a single time. The top ten constitute 0.15% to 0.2% of the sample.

The trial excluded patients who had a history of autoimmune disease or were on systemic immunosuppression. Peripheral blood for TCR sequencing was collected from all dose cohorts at baseline, on cycle 4 day 1, and on cycle 7 day 1. Samples came from an open-label, multicenter, first-in-human phase I dose-escalation trial of ivuxolimab. Adults with locally advanced or metastatic melanoma, renal cell carcinoma, hepatocellular carcinoma or head and neck squamous cell carcinoma were enrolled in the trial. CD4+ and CD8+ T cells were sorted separately from peripheral blood before TCR sequencing. The sequenced sample was CD4+ or CD8+ T cells sorted from blood, obtained in a trial of the OX40 agonist ivuxolimab. This clonotype was sampled from an adult with an advanced solid tumor such as melanoma, head and neck, liver or kidney cancer. The rearranged chain carries TRBV5-1 and TRBJ1-1, and TRBD1 matches 10 of the central bases. The DNA sequence is as follows: TGCGCCAGCAGCATGGACAGGGGGAAGACTTTCTTT. Its translation is CASSMDRGKTFF.